Presented here are 2 T cell receptor beta chains from one specimen sequenced in a study of beta chain features in type 1 diabetes. Every bit of the isolated RNA underwent reverse transcription, so sequencing read expressed TCRB transcripts. Sequenced by immunoSEQ multiplex PCR; TCRdb stores in-frame clones only, minus some. Among about 260,000 clones, roughly two thirds were seen once, and the ten largest hold almost 0.055%. Sequenced: naive CD4+ T cells from blood. The receptors here all came from a man aged 25 to 40 in good health.

This rearrangement joins TRBV9 to TRBJ2-7, with a possible D match to TRBD2 (6 bases). Looked up from germline, CDR1 is SGDLS and CDR2 is YYNGEE. This CDR3 has 14 residues. Trimming stripped 4 bases from V and 0 bases from J, with 11 bases between. CDR3 nucleotides: TGTGCCAGCAGCTCGGGACTTTACTCCTACGAGCAGTACTTC. It encodes CASSSGLYSYEQYF.

This clone was seen a handful of times. The chain is built from TRBV29-1 and TRBJ2-1, with TRBD2 as a possible D gene (6 bases). Trimming left V 8 bases short and J 2 bases short, with 16 bases between. Germline V gene lookup returns CDR1 SQVTM and CDR2 ANQGSEA. The CDR3 spans 14 residues. The CDR3 sequence is CSSTGLPPYNEQFF. CDR3 DNA: TGCAGCTCAACGGGACTTCCTCCCTACAATGAGCAGTTCTTC.